A single sample is the source of the 17 T cell receptor beta chains below, sequenced in a study of cytomegalovirus exposure and HLA in healthy donors. PCR amplification relied on 60 Vbeta primers (plus 13 Jbeta primers). TCRdb's copy holds only in-frame clones and misses some; the assay was immunoSEQ multiplex PCR. Found here are about 120,000 clones, 75% to 90% of them singletons; the top ten hold 1.5% to 2%. The sample was PBMCs. These receptors all come from a man aged 35 to 55 in good health and CMV-seronegative.

The chain has TRBV7-6 and TRBJ2-3, with 10 bases aligning to TRBD2. The CDR3 totals 16 residues. The germline gives CDR1 SGHVS, CDR2 FNYEAQ. With 1 base clipped from V and 5 bases from J, the junction kept 6 bases outside the gene matches. CDR3: CASSLVLAGNRDTQYF. CDR3 in DNA: TGTGCCAGCAGCTTAGTACTAGCGGGAAATCGAGATACGCAGTATTTT. Together with reference TRBV7-6 and TRBJ2-3, the CDR3 gives the full variable domain: GAGVSQSPRYKVTKRGQDVALRCDPISGHVSLYWYRQALGQGPEFLTYFNYEAQQDKSGLPNDRFSAERPEGSISTLTIQRTEQRDSAMYRCASSLVLAGNRDTQYFGPGTRLTVL.

This clone was seen a single time. V gene TRBV20-1 combines with J gene TRBJ2-5; unclear D gene. CDR1 DFQATT and CDR2 SNEGSKA come from the germline V gene (reference sequence). The V gene lost 3 bases and the J gene lost 11 bases, with 13 bases spanning the gap. The CDR3 sequence is 11 residues long. CDR3 bases: TGCAGTGCTAGGAGGCTCAAGGAGCAGTACTTC. Protein: CSARRLKEQYF.

This chain links TRBV19 with TRBJ1-5; 9 bases fit TRBD1. V lost 1 base and J lost 6; bases outside the gene matches: 4. The CDR3 extends over 15 amino acids. CDR1 is LNHDA and CDR2 is SQIVND in the germline V gene (reference sequence). The CDR3 DNA is TGTGCCAGTAGTATAGGGGGGACAGGGTCTCAGCCCCAGCATTTT. It is translated as CASSIGGTGSQPQHF. Variable domain in full (rest from reference TRBV19 and TRBJ1-5): DGGITQSPKYLFRKEGQNVTLSCEQNLNHDAMYWYRQDPGQGLRLIYYSQIVNDFQKGDIAEGYSVSREKKESFPLTVTSAQKNPTAFYLCASSIGGTGSQPQHFGDGTRLSIL.

The chain joins TRBV2 to TRBJ2-7; 9 nucleotides agree with TRBD1. The CDR3 sequence is 14 residues long. Germline V CDR1 and CDR2: SNHLY, FYNNEI. With 7 bases clipped from V and 3 bases from J, the junction kept 7 bases outside the gene matches. In DNA form, the CDR3 reads TGTGCCAGCAAGACGACAGGGGGAAACTACGAGCAGTACTTC. This translates into CASKTTGGNYEQYF. Drawing the rest from reference TRBV2 and TRBJ2-7, the complete variable domain is EPEVTQTPSHQVTQMGQEVILRCVPISNHLYFYWYRQILGQKVEFLVSFYNNEISEKSEIFDDQFSVERPDGSNFTLKIRSTKLEDSAMYFCASKTTGGNYEQYFGPGTRLTVT.

This chain joins TRBV7-2 and TRBJ1-5; 7 bases align to TRBD1. The CDR3 consists of 16 residues. The germline CDR1 and CDR2 sequences are SGHTA and FQGNSA. Losses at the gene ends were 1 base for V and 2 bases for J; bases not matched to a gene: 5. CDR3 amino acids: CASSLGDRGGNQPQHF. Written as DNA, the CDR3 is TGTGCCAGCAGCTTAGGGGACAGAGGGGGCAATCAGCCCCAGCATTTT.

V usage is TRBV9 and J usage is TRBJ2-3, with 12 nucleotides matching TRBD1. Germline V CDR1 and CDR2: SGDLS, YYNGEE. CDR3 length: 15 residues. Germline trimming cut 2 bases from V and 5 bases from J; bases unmatched to any gene: 3. The CDR3 sequence: CASSVGQGAGDTQYF. The CDR3 coding sequence is TGTGCCAGCAGCGTGGGACAGGGGGCCGGAGATACGCAGTATTTT.

This chain connects TRBV5-8 to TRBJ2-2, with 7 bases that match TRBD2. The trim removed 4 bases at V and 6 bases at J, leaving 9 bases unmatched. The CDR3 totals 15 residues. CDR1 is SGHTS, CDR2 YDEGEE, per germline. The CDR3 DNA sequence: TGTGCCAGCAGCCGTAGGGTAGCGGGCCCCGGGGAGCTGTTTTTT. Translated: CASSRRVAGPGELFF.

The chain employs TRBV18 and TRBJ1-1; tentative D call: TRBD1 (5 bases). V was trimmed by 3 bases and J by 7 bases, leaving 9 bases between them. Germline lookup yields CDR1 KGHSH and CDR2 LQKENI. The CDR3 length is 12 residues. In DNA, the CDR3 is TGTGCCAGCTCACCCGACAGCCTTGAAGCTTTCTTT. As protein: CASSPDSLEAFF.

V and J are TRBV7-2 and TRBJ2-5, with 10 bases lining up with TRBD2. The CDR3 extends over 17 amino acids. Germline V gene sequence: CDR1 SGHTA, CDR2 FQGNSA. Trimming cost V 1 base and J 5 bases; bases outside gene matches: 10. The CDR3 region is CASSLGGSGGLGETQYF. CDR3 in DNA: TGTGCCAGCAGCTTAGGGGGTAGCGGGGGGCTCGGGGAGACCCAGTACTTC.

V gene TRBV18 combines with J gene TRBJ1-5; D might be TRBD1 (6 bases). The ends were cut back, 3 bases at V and 9 bases at J, with 12 bases in the middle. The CDR3 totals 13 residues. From germline, CDR1 is KGHSH and CDR2 LQKENI. CDR3 DNA sequence: TGTGCCAGCTCACCGGGGGCCGAGGGGCCCCAGCATTTT. Translation: CASSPGAEGPQHF.

Here the CDR3 DNA reads TGTGCCATCAGTGAGTCGGCCCCGGGGGATAATGAAAAACTGTTTTTT. This gives the protein CAISESAPGDNEKLFF. This chain links TRBV10-3 with TRBJ1-4; D perhaps matches TRBD1 (5 bases). Trimming stripped 0 bases from V and 4 bases from J, with 12 bases between. The CDR3 has 16 residues. Germline V lookup: CDR1 ENHRY, CDR2 SYGVKD.

This sequence joins TRBV11-2 and TRBJ2-7, with D unclear. CDR1 and CDR2 from the germline V gene are SGHAT and FQNNGV. This CDR3 is built from 13 residues. V shed 6 bases and J shed 3 bases, with 12 bases lying between them. The CDR3 bases are TGTGCCAGCAGAAATGACAAGGACTACGAGCAGTACTTC. This translates into CASRNDKDYEQYF. Together with reference TRBV11-2 and TRBJ2-7, the CDR3 gives the full variable domain: EAGVAQSPRYKIIEKRQSVAFWCNPISGHATLYWYQQILGQGPKLLIQFQNNGVVDDSQLPKDRFSAERLKGVDSTLKIQPAKLEDSAVYLCASRNDKDYEQYFGPGTRLTVT.

This chain connects TRBV21-1 to TRBJ2-7; whether TRBD1, the table's D call, matches the DNA was not checked. TRBV21-1 is given as a pseudogene. CDR3 length: 18 residues. CDR3 region: CASSHDLSGQVGGYEQYF. The CDR3 DNA reads as TGTGCCAGCAGTCACGACCTTTCGGGACAGGTTGGAGGCTACGAGCAGTACTTC.

V and J are TRBV7-2 and TRBJ1-2, with D maybe TRBD1 (5 bases). The CDR3 runs to 13 residues. From germline, CDR1 is SGHTA and CDR2 FQGNSA. V was clipped by 7 bases and J by 4 bases, with 13 bases between them. As DNA, the CDR3 is TGTGCCAGCACGCGGGACTCCCTCTATGGCTACACCTTC. Its translation is CASTRDSLYGYTF.

Turning to this clone: One end of the junction does not line up with germline, which may come from a read error. CDR3 sequence (DNA): TGCAGTGCTAGTTTGGGCAGCCACGCATTC. Protein: CSASLGSHAF. The rearrangement links TRBV20-1 to TRBJ1-2; the D is unclear. CDR3 length: 10 amino acids. The germline CDR1 and CDR2 sequences are DFQATT and SNEGSKA (reference sequence).

This chain links TRBV5-1 with TRBJ2-1, with 8 positions matching TRBD1. V dropped 1 base and J dropped 3; count of bases not matched to a gene: 3. This CDR3 is 15 amino acids long. The V gene's germline CDR1 is SGHRS and CDR2 YFSETQ. The CDR3 loop reads CASSLQDRDYNEQFF. The CDR3 coding sequence is TGCGCCAGCAGCTTGCAGGACAGGGACTACAATGAGCAGTTCTTC.

The chain combines TRBV18 with TRBJ1-4; D is ambiguous. Trimming removed 3 bases from V and 8 bases from J, with 10 bases in between. This CDR3 has 13 residues. Germline V gene sequence: CDR1 KGHSH, CDR2 LQKENI. In DNA, the CDR3 is TGTGCCAGCTCACCCGGACTGAAAGAAAAACTGTTTTTT. Translated, it gives CASSPGLKEKLFF.